The 20 T cell receptor beta chains below all came from one sample that was sequenced in a study of blood T cell repertoires in COVID-19. The assay was immunoSEQ multiplex PCR, and TCRdb's table has in-frame clones only and misses some. The sample shows about 190,000 clones, roughly 88% of them seen only once. Material for sequencing was peripheral blood. The receptors here all came from a man older than 75 with COVID-19, enrolled during active disease.

This clone occurred once. The rearrangement joins TRBV6-5 to TRBJ1-6; 8 bases agree with TRBD1. Germline V gene lookup returns CDR1 MNHEY and CDR2 SVGAGI. This CDR3 has 15 amino acids. V gave up 7 bases and J gave up 5 bases; unmatched junction bases: 7. The DNA of the CDR3 is TGTGCCAGCACTAGGGACAGGCTTAATAATTCACCCCTCCACTTT. It translates to CASTRDRLNNSPLHF.

About this clone: Within the sample, other DNA sequences also encode this same CDR3. The CDR3 DNA reads as TGTGCCAGCAGCTTAATAAATCAGCCCCAGCATTTT. It yields the protein CASSLINQPQHF. The chain links TRBV7-2 to TRBJ1-5; unclear D gene. V dropped 2 bases and J dropped 4 bases, with 3 bases sitting between them. This CDR3 contains 12 residues. The V gene's germline CDR1 is SGHTA and CDR2 FQGNSA.

The chain joins TRBV3-1 (or the pseudogene TRBV3-2) to TRBJ1-5; D is ambiguous. Per the germline V gene, CDR1 is LGHDT and CDR2 is YNNKEL (reference sequence). This CDR3 spans 14 amino acids. Trimming removed 3 bases at V and 3 bases at J, with 9 bases between. The CDR3 spells CASSHTAFNQPQHF. The CDR3 DNA sequence: TGTGCCAGCAGCCACACAGCTTTCAATCAGCCCCAGCATTTT.

The rearrangement joins TRBV7-3 to TRBJ2-1; 9 bases map to TRBD2. The V gene end was trimmed by 3 bases and the J gene end by 9 bases; junction bases not matched to a gene: 3. This CDR3 region has 13 residues. The germline CDR1 and CDR2 sequences are SGHTA and FQGTGA. The CDR3 region has the DNA TGTGCCAGCAGCTTTGGGACTAGCTTTGAGCAGTTCTTC. Residues: CASSFGTSFEQFF.

The J gene is TRBJ2-7, the V gene TRBV27; 9 nucleotides agree with TRBD1. The junction had 8 bases not matched to a gene; V was cut back by 2 bases and J by 6 bases. CDR1 is MNHEY, CDR2 SMNVEV, per germline (reference sequence). The CDR3 loop spans 15 amino acids. For the CDR3, the DNA is TGTGCCAGCAGTTTAGCCGGGACAGGGAGTTCCGAGCAGTACTTC. Translation gives CASSLAGTGSSEQYF.

The chain carries TRBV28 and TRBJ1-1; D uncertain. V was trimmed by 7 bases and J by 0 bases, leaving 12 bases between them. Looked up from germline, CDR1 is MDHEN and CDR2 is SYDVKM. The CDR3 loop spans 14 amino acids. For the CDR3, the DNA is TGTGCCAGCACTTGGATGGGAGTGAACACTGAAGCTTTCTTT. Residues: CASTWMGVNTEAFF. Using reference TRBV28 and TRBJ1-1 for the parts outside the CDR3, the full variable domain is DVKVTQSSRYLVKRTGEKVFLECVQDMDHENMFWYRQDPGLGLRLIYFSYDVKMKEKGDIPEGYSVSREKKERFSLILESASTNQTSMYLCASTWMGVNTEAFFGQGTRLTVV.

As concerns this clone: In the same sample, other DNA sequences code for this CDR3. CDR3 DNA sequence: TGTGCCAGCAGTTTAGGACAGGGCACTGAAGCTTTCTTT. Translated, it gives CASSLGQGTEAFF. The J gene is TRBJ1-1, the V gene TRBV12-3 or TRBV12-4; 7 nucleotides align to TRBD1. The CDR3 has 13 residues. Trimming cost V 1 base and J 4 bases; bases outside gene matches: 0.

The chain recombines TRBV28 with TRBJ2-5, with D unresolved. The CDR3 length is 12 residues. Germline V gives CDR1 MDHEN, CDR2 SYDVKM. Deletions cut 8 bases from V and 2 bases from J, with 9 bases between. CDR3 nucleotide sequence: TGTGCCAGCTCCTCGGTTCAAGAGACCCAGTACTTC. This codes for CASSSVQETQYF.

The chain recombines TRBV15 with TRBJ2-3; 7 positions match TRBD2. The CDR3 runs 15 residues. CDR1 is LNHNV, CDR2 YYDKDF, per germline (reference sequence). V shed 1 base and J 3 bases; nucleotides not matched to a gene: 4. CDR3 loop: CATSRVGGGTDTQYF. The DNA of the CDR3 is TGTGCCACCAGCAGAGTCGGCGGGGGAACAGATACGCAGTATTTT. Full variable domain (rest looked up from reference TRBV15 and TRBJ2-3): DAMVIQNPRYQVTQFGKPVTLSCSQTLNHNVMYWYQQKSSQAPKLLFHYYDKDFNNEADTPDNFQSRRPNTSFCFLDIRSPGLGDTAMYLCATSRVGGGTDTQYFGPGTRLTVL.

In this sample, this clone turned up a few times. The V call is TRBV4-3, the J call TRBJ1-4, with D hard to call. Trimming removed 0 bases at V and 7 bases at J, with 12 bases between. CDR1 and CDR2 from the germline V gene are LGHNA and YSLEER. This CDR3 is built from 15 residues. In nucleotides, the CDR3 is TGCGCCAGCAGCCAAGATACAGATTATTTTGAAAAACTGTTTTTT. Translated, it gives CASSQDTDYFEKLFF.

V and J are TRBV3-1 (or the pseudogene TRBV3-2) and TRBJ1-2, with D perhaps matching TRBD1 (6 bases). V gave up 0 bases and J gave up 0 bases, with 17 bases separating them. Germline V gives CDR1 LGHDT, CDR2 YNNKEL (reference sequence). The CDR3 covers 18 residues. This chain's CDR3 is CASSQEGRTALSNYGYTF. The CDR3 DNA is TGTGCCAGCAGCCAAGAGGGAAGGACAGCTCTCTCTAACTATGGCTACACCTTC.

The rearrangement links TRBV9 to TRBJ1-2, with D perhaps matching TRBD1 (5 bases). The CDR3 runs to 15 residues. Germline CDR1 SGDLS, CDR2 YYNGEE. V was pared by 4 bases and J by 1 base, with 14 bases between. The CDR3 region is CASSYSWGGNYGYTF. CDR3 coding DNA: TGTGCCAGCAGCTATTCCTGGGGGGGTAACTATGGCTACACCTTC. Combining the CDR3 with reference TRBV9 and TRBJ1-2 gives the whole variable domain DSGVTQTPKHLITATGQRVTLRCSPRSGDLSVYWYQQSLDQGLQFLIQYYNGEERAKGNILERFSAQQFPDLHSELNLSSLELGDSALYFCASSYSWGGNYGYTFGSGTRLTVV.

The gene calls are TRBV18 and TRBJ1-5; no clear D. The CDR3 length is 15 residues. Deletions cut 2 bases from V and 2 bases from J, with 10 bases between. Germline V gene lookup returns CDR1 KGHSH and CDR2 LQKENI. The DNA for the CDR3 is TGTGCCAGCTCACCATCCGGAGTAGGCAATCAGCCCCAGCATTTT. It encodes CASSPSGVGNQPQHF.

The J gene is TRBJ1-2, the V gene TRBV13; 9 nucleotides line up with TRBD1. The CDR3 totals 14 residues. V gave up 5 bases and J gave up 4 bases; unmatched junction bases: 5. Germline V gives CDR1 PRHDT, CDR2 FYEKMQ (reference sequence). CDR3 region: CASSPGQGVYGYTF. CDR3 nucleotides: TGTGCCAGCAGCCCGGGACAGGGTGTCTATGGCTACACCTTC.

This sequence joins TRBV7-2 and TRBJ1-1; weak D call: TRBD1 (5 bases). In germline, CDR1 is SGHTA, CDR2 FQGNSA. The CDR3 consists of 14 residues. Trimming took off 1 base at V and 1 base at J, with 7 bases between the two ends. The DNA for the CDR3 is TGTGCCAGCAGCTTAGTGGGGCGGAACACTGAAGCTTTCTTT. The encoded protein is CASSLVGRNTEAFF.

V is TRBV19 and J is TRBJ2-3; TRBD2 matches at 13 bases. The J segment lost 2 bases and the V segment lost 1 base, leaving 3 bases of the junction unmatched. The CDR3 sequence is 17 residues long. The germline V gene encodes CDR1 LNHDA and CDR2 SQIVND (reference sequence). This CDR3 is CASSIGLAGGLTDTQYF. The CDR3 coding sequence is TGTGCCAGTAGTATAGGACTAGCGGGGGGCCTCACAGATACGCAGTATTTT.

The chain carries TRBV6-2 or TRBV6-3 and TRBJ1-1; the D gene is possibly TRBD1 (6 bases). With 6 bases removed from V and 1 base from J, the gap between germline ends came to 15 bases. The CDR3 sequence is 15 residues long. Germline CDR1 MNHEY, CDR2 SVGEGT. CDR3 in amino acids: CASSGQHRGNTEAFF. CDR3 sequence (DNA): TGTGCCAGCAGCGGACAGCATAGAGGGAACACTGAAGCTTTCTTT.

This chain joins TRBV13 and TRBJ2-3, with D possibly being TRBD2 (5 bases). The CDR3 runs 14 residues. Germline loops: CDR1 PRHDT, CDR2 FYEKMQ (reference sequence). Trimming left V 6 bases short and J 6 bases short, with 16 bases between. CDR3 DNA: TGTGCCAGCAGGCTTCGGGTCGGCGGGGATACGCAGTATTTT. Translated, it gives CASRLRVGGDTQYF.

This chain uses TRBV6-5 with TRBJ2-7, with 12 nucleotides matching TRBD2. Trimming removed 6 bases from V and 3 bases from J; junction bases left unmatched: 6. Germline loops: CDR1 MNHEY, CDR2 SVGAGI. The CDR3 has 15 amino acids. This CDR3 reads CASSRPSGGDYEQYF. The CDR3 DNA follows: TGTGCCAGCAGCCGACCTAGCGGGGGGGACTACGAGCAGTACTTC.

The chain recombines TRBV7-2 with TRBJ2-7, with D unresolved. V gave up 4 bases and J gave up 4 bases, with 11 bases separating them. The CDR3 is made up of 13 amino acids. Per germline, CDR1 SGHTA and CDR2 FQGNSA. The CDR3 here is CASSSAAMYEQYF. In DNA, the CDR3 is TGTGCCAGCAGCTCAGCAGCAATGTACGAGCAGTACTTC.